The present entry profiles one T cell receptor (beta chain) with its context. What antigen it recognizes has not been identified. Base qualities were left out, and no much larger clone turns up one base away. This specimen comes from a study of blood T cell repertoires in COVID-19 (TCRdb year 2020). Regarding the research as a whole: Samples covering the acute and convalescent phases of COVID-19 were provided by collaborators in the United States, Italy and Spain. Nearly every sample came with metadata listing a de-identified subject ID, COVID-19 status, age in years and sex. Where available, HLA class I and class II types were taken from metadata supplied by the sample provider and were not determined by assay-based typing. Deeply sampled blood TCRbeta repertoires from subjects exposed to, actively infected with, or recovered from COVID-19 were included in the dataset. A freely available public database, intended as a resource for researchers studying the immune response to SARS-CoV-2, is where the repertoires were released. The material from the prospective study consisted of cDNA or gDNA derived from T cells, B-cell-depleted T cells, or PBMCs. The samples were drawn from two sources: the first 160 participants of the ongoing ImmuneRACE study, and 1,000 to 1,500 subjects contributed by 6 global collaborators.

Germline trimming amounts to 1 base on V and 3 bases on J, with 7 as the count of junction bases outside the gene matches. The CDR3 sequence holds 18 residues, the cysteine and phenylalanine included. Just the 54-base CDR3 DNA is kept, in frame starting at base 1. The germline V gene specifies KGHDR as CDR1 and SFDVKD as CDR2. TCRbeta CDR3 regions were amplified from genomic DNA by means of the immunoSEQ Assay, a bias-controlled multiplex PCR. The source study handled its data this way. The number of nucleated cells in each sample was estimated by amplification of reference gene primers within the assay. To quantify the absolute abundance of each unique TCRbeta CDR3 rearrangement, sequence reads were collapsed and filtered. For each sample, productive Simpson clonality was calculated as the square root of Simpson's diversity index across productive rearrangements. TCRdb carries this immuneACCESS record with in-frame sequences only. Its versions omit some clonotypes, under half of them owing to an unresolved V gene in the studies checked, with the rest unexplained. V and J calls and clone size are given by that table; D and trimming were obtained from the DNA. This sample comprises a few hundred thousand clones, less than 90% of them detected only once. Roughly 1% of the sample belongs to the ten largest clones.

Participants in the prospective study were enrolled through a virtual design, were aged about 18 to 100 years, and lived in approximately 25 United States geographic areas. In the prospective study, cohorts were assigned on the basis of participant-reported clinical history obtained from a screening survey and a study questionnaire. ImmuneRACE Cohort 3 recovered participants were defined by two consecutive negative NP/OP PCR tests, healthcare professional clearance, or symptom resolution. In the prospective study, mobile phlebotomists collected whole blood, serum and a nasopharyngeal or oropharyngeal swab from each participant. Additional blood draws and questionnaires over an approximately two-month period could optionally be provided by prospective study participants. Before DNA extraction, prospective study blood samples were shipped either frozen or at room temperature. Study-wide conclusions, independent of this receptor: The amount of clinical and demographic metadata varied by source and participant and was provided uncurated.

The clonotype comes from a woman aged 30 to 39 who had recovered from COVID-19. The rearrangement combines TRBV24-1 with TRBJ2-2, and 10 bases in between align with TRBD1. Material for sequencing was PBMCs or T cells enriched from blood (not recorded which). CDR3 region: CATSDFGDRGLYTGELFF. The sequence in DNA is TGTGCCACCAGTGATTTCGGGGACAGGGGTCTATACACCGGGGAGCTGTTTTTT.